This TCR beta chain was sequenced for a study of tumor and adjacent non-tumor tissue in lung cancer. Study overall: The cohort had about twelve adenocarcinoma, 2 squamous cell and 1 small cell patients. General study results and limits: Normal lung showed higher cumulative top 100 clone frequency than tumor. Significantly higher TCR diversity was found in tumor than normal lung.

TCRbeta libraries were built with three rounds of nested PCR, modified from ARM-PCR. TCRdb processed the multiplex PCR reads anew with MiXCR; each CDR3 protein has one entry. Of about 79,000 distinct CDR3 sequences in the sample, about two thirds were seen once. There are 15 residues in the CDR3. The germline V gene has CDR1 SGHAT and CDR2 FQNNGV. RNA was extracted from bulk tissue without any cell sorting. To note about this clonotype: The antigen remains undetermined. Germline and junction disagree at one end, which may indicate a read error.

The chain recombines TRBV11-2 with TRBJ2-6; perhaps TRBD1 as D (5 bases). The source material was lung tumor tissue. The sequence was collected from a woman aged 40 to 50 with non-small cell lung cancer. CDR3 nucleotides: TGTGCCAGCAGTTTCATAGTGTCTGGGGCCAATGTCCTGACTTTC. This translates into CASSFIVSGANVLTF.